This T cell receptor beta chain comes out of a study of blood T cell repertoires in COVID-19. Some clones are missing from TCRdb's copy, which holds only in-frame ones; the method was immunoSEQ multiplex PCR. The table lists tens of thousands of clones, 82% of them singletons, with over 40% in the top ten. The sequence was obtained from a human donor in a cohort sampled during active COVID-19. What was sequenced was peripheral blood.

The CDR3 nucleotides are TGTGCCAGCGTCCGGACGGGGGGAGGGACTGAAGCTTTCTTT. It specifies CASVRTGGGTEAFF. The V call is TRBV5-6, the J call TRBJ1-1, with a weak D call TRBD1 (5 bases). This CDR3 region has 14 residues. Deletions cut 7 bases from V and 5 bases from J, with 18 bases between. Germline lookup yields CDR1 SGHDT and CDR2 YYEEEE.